The sequence of this T cell receptor beta chain was determined in a study of human thymus T cells. Using immunoSEQ multiplex PCR, the repertoire was profiled, and TCRdb retains in-frame clones only, with some absent. The sample lists roughly 130,000 clones, over 85% seen once, with around 0.024% in the top ten. This CDR3 is 13 amino acids long. V was pared by 3 bases and J by 8 bases, with 6 bases of the junction left unmatched. CDR1 is SGHRS, CDR2 YFSETQ, per germline. Thymic samples were excised during corrective heart operations. Regarding the study as a whole: Thymic and blood repertoires showed apparently biased V and J gene usage.

As regards this clone: Its antigen is not known.

The TCR originated in a boy in the first two years of life with a congenital heart defect but otherwise immunologically healthy. This sequence joins TRBV5-1 and TRBJ1-2; 8 bases are a match to TRBD1. Specimen: thymus tissue. CDR3 nucleotide sequence: TGCGCCAGCAGCTATGGACAGGGTCGGGGCTACACCTTC. As protein: CASSYGQGRGYTF.